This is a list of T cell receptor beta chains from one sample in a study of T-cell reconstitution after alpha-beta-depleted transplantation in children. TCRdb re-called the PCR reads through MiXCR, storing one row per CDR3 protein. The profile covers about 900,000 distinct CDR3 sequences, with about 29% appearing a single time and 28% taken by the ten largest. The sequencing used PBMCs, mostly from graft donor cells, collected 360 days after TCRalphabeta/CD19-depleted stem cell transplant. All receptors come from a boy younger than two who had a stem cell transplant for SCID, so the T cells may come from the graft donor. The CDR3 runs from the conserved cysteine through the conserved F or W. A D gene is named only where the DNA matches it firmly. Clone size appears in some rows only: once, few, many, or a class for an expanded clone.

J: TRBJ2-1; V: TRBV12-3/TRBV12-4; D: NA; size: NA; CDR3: CASSPAGGAVYNEQFF; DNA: TGTGCCAGCAGTCCCGCGGGTGGAGCGGTGTACAATGAGCAGTTCTTC
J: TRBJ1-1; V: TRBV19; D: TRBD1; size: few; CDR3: CASSSIRQGRIGTEAFF; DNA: TGTGCCAGTAGTTCCATACGACAGGGGAGAATAGGCACTGAAGCTTTCTTT
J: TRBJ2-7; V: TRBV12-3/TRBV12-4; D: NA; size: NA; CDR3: CASSFYSYEQYF; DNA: TGTGCCAGCAGTTTTTACTCCTACGAGCAGTACTTC
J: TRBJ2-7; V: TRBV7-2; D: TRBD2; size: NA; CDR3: CASSLSSGGPYEQYF; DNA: TGTGCCAGCAGCTTATCTAGCGGGGGACCCTACGAGCAGTACTTC
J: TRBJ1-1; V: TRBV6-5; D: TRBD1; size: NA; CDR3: CASSYGGQANTEAFF; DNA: TGTGCCAGCAGTTACGGTGGACAGGCGAACACTGAAGCTTTCTTT
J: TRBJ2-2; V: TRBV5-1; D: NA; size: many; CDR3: CASSRANTGELFF; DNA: TGTGCCAGCAGCAGGGCGAACACCGGGGAGCTGTTTTTT
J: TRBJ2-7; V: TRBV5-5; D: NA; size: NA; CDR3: CASSFDFLSSYEQYF; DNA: TGTGCCAGCAGCTTTGATTTCTTGAGCTCCTACGAGCAGTACTTC
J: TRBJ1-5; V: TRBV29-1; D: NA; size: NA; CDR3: CSVGTDNSNQPQHF; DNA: TGCAGCGTTGGAACAGATAATAGCAATCAGCCCCAGCATTTT
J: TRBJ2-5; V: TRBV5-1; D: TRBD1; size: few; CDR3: CASSPGTGRMETQYF; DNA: TGCGCCAGCAGCCCGGGGACAGGGCGGATGGAGACCCAGTACTTC
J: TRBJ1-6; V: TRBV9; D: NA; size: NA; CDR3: CASSEDSGNSPLHF; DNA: TGTGCCAGCAGCGAGGACAGCGGGAATTCACCCCTCCACTTT
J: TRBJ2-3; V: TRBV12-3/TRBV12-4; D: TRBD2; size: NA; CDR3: CASSVSGAPEYTQYF; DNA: TGTGCCAGCAGTGTGAGCGGGGCCCCCGAGTATACGCAGTATTTT
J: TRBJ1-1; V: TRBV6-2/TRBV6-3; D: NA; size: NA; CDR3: CASRPDSSTEAFF; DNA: TGTGCCAGCAGGCCAGACAGCAGCACTGAAGCTTTCTTT
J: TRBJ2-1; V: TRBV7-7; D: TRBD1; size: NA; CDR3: CASSIPEQGNNEQFF; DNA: TGTGCCAGCAGCATTCCGGAACAGGGGAACAATGAGCAGTTCTTC
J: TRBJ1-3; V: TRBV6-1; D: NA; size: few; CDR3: CASGPDRYSGNTIYF; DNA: TGTGCCAGCGGACCAGACAGATACTCTGGAAACACCATATATTTT
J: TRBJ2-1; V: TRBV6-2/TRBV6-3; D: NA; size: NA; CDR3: CASSYSLSGQALNEQFF; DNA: TGTGCCAGCAGTTACTCGCTCTCGGGGCAGGCTCTCAATGAGCAGTTCTTC
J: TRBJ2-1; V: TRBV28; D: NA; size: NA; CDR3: CASSSDRSRNYNEQFF; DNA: TGTGCCAGCAGTAGTGACAGGTCCCGGAATTACAATGAGCAGTTCTTC
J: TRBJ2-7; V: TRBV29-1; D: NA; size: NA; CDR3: CSVEGGTENYEQYF; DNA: TGCAGCGTTGAAGGCGGGACAGAGAACTACGAGCAGTACTTC
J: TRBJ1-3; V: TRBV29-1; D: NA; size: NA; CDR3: CSVVDGGGILYF; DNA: TGCAGCGTCGTGGACGGCGGGGGAATACTATATTTT
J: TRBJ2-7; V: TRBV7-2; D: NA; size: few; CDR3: CASSLRPPSVGFHEQYF; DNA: TGTGCCAGCAGCTTAAGGCCGCCCTCGGTGGGGTTCCACGAGCAGTACTTC
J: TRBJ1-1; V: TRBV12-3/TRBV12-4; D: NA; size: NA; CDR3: CASSLLGIGEAFF; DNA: TGTGCCAGCAGTTTATTGGGGATCGGTGAAGCTTTCTTT
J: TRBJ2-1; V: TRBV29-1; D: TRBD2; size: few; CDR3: CSVVSLGLARTNEQFF; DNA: TGCAGCGTTGTAAGTCTAGGACTAGCGCGTACCAATGAGCAGTTCTTC
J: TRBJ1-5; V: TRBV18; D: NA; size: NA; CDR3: CASSRASSNQPQHF; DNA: TGTGCCAGCTCCCGGGCCTCTAGCAATCAGCCCCAGCATTTT
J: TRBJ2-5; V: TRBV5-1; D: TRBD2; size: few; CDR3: CASSVTSGVPQETQYF; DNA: TGCGCCAGCAGCGTGACTAGCGGGGTTCCCCAAGAGACCCAGTACTTC
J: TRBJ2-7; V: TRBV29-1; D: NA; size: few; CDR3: CSVARGISYEQYF; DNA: TGCAGCGTTGCGAGAGGGATCTCCTACGAGCAGTACTTC
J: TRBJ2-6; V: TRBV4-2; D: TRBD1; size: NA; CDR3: CASRGTEGANVLTF; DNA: TGTGCCAGCAGAGGGACAGAGGGGGCCAACGTCCTGACTTTC
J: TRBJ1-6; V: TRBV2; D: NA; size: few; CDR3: CASSARGWNSPLHF; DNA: TGTGCCAGCAGTGCAAGGGGGTGGAATTCACCCCTCCACTTT
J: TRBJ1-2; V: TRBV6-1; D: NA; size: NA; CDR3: CASSPSWGNYGYTF; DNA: TGTGCCAGCAGCCCCTCCTGGGGTAACTATGGCTACACCTTC